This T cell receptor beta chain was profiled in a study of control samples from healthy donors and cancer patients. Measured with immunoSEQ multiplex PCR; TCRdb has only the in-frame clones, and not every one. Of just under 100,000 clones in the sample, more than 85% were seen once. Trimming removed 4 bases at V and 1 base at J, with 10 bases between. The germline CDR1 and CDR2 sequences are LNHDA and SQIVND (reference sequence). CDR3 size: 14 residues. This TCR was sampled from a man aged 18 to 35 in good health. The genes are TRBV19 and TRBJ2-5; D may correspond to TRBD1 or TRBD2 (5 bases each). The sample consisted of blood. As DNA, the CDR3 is TGTGCCAGTAGTAAGGGACCTCGCCAAGAGACCCAGTACTTC. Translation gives CASSKGPRQETQYF.